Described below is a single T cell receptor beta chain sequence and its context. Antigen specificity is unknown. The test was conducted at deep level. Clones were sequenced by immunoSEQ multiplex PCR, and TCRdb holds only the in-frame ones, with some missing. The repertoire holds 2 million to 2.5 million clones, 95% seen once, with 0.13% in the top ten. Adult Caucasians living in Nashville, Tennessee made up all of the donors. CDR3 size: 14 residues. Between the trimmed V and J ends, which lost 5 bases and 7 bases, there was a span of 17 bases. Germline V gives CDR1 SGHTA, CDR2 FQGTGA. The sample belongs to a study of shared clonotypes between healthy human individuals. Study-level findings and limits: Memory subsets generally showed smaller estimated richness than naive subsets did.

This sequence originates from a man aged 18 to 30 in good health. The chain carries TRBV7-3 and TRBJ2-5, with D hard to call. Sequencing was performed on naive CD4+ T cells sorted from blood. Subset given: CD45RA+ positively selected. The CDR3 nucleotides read TGTGCCAGCAGCGAAGTTGTGGGTGCTGGGACCCAGTACTTC. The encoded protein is CASSEVVGAGTQYF.